This T cell receptor (beta chain) came from a study of shared clonotypes between healthy human individuals. CDR1 and CDR2 from the germline V gene are MRHNA and SNTAGT. Trimming removed 4 bases from V and 9 bases from J; junction bases left unmatched: 10. CDR3 length: 15 amino acids. Ten immunoSEQ deep assay plates served to sequence unsorted PBMC DNA. Assay used: immunoSEQ multiplex PCR; TCRdb lists only in-frame clones, some missing. The repertoire consists of about 500,000 clones, with over 60% occurring once and the leading ten covering about 12%. Sequencing input: PBMCs. The chain joins TRBV6-4 to TRBJ2-1; 9 nucleotides match TRBD2. This TCR derives from a woman in her 40s in good health. Some clones in this sample may be carry-over from other donors' samples. In nucleotides, the CDR3 is TGTGCCAGCAGTGTTGAGTCTAGCGGGAAGCGTGAGCAGTTCTTC. Translating it yields CASSVESSGKREQFF.